This is a list of T cell receptor beta chains from one sample in a study of blood T cell repertoires in COVID-19. Sequenced by immunoSEQ multiplex PCR; TCRdb stores in-frame clones only, minus some. The sample consists of about 120,000 clones, around 90% of them appearing once. The sample taken for sequencing was peripheral blood. These receptors were taken from a woman aged 55-69 years with COVID-19, enrolled during active disease. The conserved cysteine and the conserved F or W are not part of the CDR3 here.

>TRBV4-1|TRBJ1-5
ASSRVAGNNQPQH
>TRBV5-6|TRBJ1-2
ASSLDVTDYGYT
>TRBV10-3|TRBJ1-1
AISNRDMNTEAF
>TRBV19|TRBJ1-2
ATRGGANYGYT
>TRBV6-5|TRBJ1-2
ASRRGSRGGYT
>TRBV7-2|TRBJ2-2
ASSSGRTGETGELF
>TRBV7-2|TRBJ2-7
ASSLSGTGHEQY
>TRBV9|TRBJ1-3
ASSVSGSGNTIY
>TRBV25-1|TRBJ2-2
ASSELGQGQTGELF
>TRBV15|TRBJ1-4
ATSRDQTGAGEKLF
>TRBV3-1/TRBV3-2|TRBJ2-7
ASSQVSGGAGPYEQY
>TRBV5-5|TRBJ1-2
ASSLQPGGLYGYT
>TRBV5-1|TRBJ2-2
ASRPVIQGGTGELF
>TRBV29-1|TRBJ1-2
SVEDSNYGYT
>TRBV29-1|TRBJ2-7
SVGEVHEQY
>TRBV19|TRBJ1-2
ASVTGGANYGYT
>TRBV9|TRBJ2-6
ASSVALPNSGANVLT
>TRBV3-1/TRBV3-2|TRBJ2-3
ASSQDVAGNTDTQY